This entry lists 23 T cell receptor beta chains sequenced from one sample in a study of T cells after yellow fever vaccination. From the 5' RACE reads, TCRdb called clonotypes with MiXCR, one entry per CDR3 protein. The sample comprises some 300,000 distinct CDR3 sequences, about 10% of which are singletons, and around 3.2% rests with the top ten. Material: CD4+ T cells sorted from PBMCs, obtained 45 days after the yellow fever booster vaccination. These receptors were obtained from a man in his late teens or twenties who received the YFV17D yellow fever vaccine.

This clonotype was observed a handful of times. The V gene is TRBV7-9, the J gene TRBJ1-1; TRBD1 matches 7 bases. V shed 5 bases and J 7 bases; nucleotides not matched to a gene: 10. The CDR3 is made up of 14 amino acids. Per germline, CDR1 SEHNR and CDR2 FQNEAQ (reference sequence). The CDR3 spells CASSPRQGGGEAFF. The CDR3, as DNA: TGTGCCAGCAGCCCCAGACAGGGAGGAGGTGAAGCTTTCTTT.

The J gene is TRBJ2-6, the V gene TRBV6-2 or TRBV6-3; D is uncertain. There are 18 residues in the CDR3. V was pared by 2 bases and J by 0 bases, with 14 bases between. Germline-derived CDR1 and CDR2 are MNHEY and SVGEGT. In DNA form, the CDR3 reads TGTGCCAGCAGTTACGACATAAAACGGTTCTCTGGGGCCAACGTCCTGACTTTC. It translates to CASSYDIKRFSGANVLTF.

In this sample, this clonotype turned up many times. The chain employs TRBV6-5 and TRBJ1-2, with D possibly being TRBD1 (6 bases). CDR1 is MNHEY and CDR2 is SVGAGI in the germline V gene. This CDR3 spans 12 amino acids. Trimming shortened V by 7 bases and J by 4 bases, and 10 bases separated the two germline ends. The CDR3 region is CASMGASYGYTF. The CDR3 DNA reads TGTGCCAGCATGGGGGCGTCCTATGGCTACACCTTC.

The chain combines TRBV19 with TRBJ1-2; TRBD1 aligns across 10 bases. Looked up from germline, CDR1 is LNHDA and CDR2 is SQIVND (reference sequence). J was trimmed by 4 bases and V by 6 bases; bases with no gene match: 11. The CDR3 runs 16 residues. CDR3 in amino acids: CASSPRDRGWIYGYTF. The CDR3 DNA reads TGTGCCAGTAGCCCCCGGGACAGGGGATGGATCTATGGCTACACCTTC.

The CDR3: CASSLQLAGTETQYF. CDR3 DNA: TGTGCCAGCAGCTTACAGCTAGCGGGGACAGAGACCCAGTACTTC. The chain uses TRBV7-2 and TRBJ2-5, with TRBD2 identical over 9 bases. This CDR3 region has 15 residues. V shed 2 bases, J shed 4 bases, and the junction held 5 bases outside the gene matches. Germline V gene lookup returns CDR1 SGHTA and CDR2 FQGNSA.

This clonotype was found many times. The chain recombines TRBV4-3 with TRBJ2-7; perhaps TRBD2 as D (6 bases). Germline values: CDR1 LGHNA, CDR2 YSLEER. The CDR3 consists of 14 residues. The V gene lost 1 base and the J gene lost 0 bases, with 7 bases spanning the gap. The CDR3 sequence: CASSQAGGSYEQYF. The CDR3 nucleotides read TGCGCCAGCAGCCAAGCCGGGGGCTCCTACGAGCAGTACTTC.

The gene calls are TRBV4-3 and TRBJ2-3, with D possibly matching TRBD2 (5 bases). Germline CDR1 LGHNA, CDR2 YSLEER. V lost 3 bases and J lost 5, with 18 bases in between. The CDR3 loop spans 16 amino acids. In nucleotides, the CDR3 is TGCGCCAGCAGCCAGGACTTCCTAGCTCCAAGAGATACGCAGTATTTT. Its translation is CASSQDFLAPRDTQYF.

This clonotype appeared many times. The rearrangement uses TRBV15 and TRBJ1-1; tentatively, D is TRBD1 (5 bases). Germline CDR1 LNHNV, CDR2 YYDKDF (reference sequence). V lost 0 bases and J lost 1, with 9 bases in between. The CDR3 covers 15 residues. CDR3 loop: CATSRDLRGNTEAFF. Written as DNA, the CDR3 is TGTGCCACCAGCAGAGACTTAAGGGGGAACACTGAAGCTTTCTTT. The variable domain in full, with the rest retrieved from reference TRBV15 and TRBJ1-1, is DAMVIQNPRYQVTQFGKPVTLSCSQTLNHNVMYWYQQKSSQAPKLLFHYYDKDFNNEADTPDNFQSRRPNTSFCFLDIRSPGLGDTAMYLCATSRDLRGNTEAFFGQGTRLTVV.

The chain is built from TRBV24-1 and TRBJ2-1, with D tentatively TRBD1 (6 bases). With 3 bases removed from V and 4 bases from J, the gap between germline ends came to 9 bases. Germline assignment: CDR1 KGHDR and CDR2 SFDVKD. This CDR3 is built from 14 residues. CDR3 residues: CATSDGGHYNEQFF. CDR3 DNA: TGTGCCACCAGTGATGGGGGACATTACAATGAGCAGTTCTTC.

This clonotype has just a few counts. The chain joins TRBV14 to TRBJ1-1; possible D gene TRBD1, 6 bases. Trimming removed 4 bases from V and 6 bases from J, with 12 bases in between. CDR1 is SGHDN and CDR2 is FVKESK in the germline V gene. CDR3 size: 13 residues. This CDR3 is CASSRQGLPEAFF. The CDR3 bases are TGTGCCAGCAGCCGGCAGGGGCTACCTGAAGCTTTCTTT.

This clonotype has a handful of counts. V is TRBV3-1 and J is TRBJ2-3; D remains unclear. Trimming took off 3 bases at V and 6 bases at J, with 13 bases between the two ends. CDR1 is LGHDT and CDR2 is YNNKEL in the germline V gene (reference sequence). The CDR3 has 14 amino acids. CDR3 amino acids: CASSHSLVIDTQYF. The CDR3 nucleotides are TGTGCCAGCAGCCATAGCCTAGTAATCGATACGCAGTATTTT.

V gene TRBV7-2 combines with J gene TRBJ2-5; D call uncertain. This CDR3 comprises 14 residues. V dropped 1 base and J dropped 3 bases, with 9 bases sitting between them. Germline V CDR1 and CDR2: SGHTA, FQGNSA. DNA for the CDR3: TGTGCCAGCAGCTTAGTAACTTCGGAAGAGACCCAGTACTTC. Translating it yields CASSLVTSEETQYF.

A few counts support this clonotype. This CDR3 is CATRQGARETQYF. CDR3 in DNA: TGTGCCACACGACAGGGGGCTAGGGAGACCCAGTACTTC. The chain links TRBV27 to TRBJ2-5; 10 bases match TRBD1. Germline CDR1 and CDR2: MNHEY and SMNVEV (reference sequence). The V segment lost 10 bases and the J segment 5 bases; nucleotides outside the gene matches: 7. The CDR3 length is 13 residues.

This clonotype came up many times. The CDR3 loop reads CASSHPGTEASGELFF. DNA of the CDR3: TGCGCCAGCAGCCACCCCGGGACGGAGGCTTCCGGGGAGCTGTTTTTT. The chain is built from TRBV4-1 and TRBJ2-2, with D tentatively TRBD1 or TRBD2 (5 bases each). This CDR3 region has 16 residues. The germline gives CDR1 MGHRA, CDR2 YSYEKL. With 3 bases removed from V and 6 bases from J, the gap between germline ends came to 17 bases.

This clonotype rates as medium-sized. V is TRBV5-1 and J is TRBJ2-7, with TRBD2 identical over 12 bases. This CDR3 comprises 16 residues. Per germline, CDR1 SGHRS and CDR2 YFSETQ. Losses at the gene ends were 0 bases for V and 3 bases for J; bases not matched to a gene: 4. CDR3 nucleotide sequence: TGCGCCAGCAGCTTGGGGACTAGCGGGAATCTCTACGAGCAGTACTTC. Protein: CASSLGTSGNLYEQYF. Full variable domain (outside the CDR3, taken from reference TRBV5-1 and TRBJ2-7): KAGVTQTPRYLIKTRGQQVTLSCSPISGHRSVSWYQQTPGQGLQFLFEYFSETQRNKGNFPGRFSGRQFSNSRSEMNVSTLELGDSALYLCASSLGTSGNLYEQYFGPGTRLTVT.

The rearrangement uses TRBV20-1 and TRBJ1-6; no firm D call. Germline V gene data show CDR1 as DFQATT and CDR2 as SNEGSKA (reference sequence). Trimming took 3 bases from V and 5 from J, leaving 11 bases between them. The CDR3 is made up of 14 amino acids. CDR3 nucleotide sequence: TGCAGTGCTAGCGCTCCAGTAGATAATTCACCCCTCCACTTT. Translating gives CSASAPVDNSPLHF.

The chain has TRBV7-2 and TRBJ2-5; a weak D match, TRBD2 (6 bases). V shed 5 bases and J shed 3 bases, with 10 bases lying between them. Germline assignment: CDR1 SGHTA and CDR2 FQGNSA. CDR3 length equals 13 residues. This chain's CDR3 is CASSGWREETQYF. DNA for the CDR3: TGTGCCAGCAGCGGGTGGAGGGAAGAGACCCAGTACTTC.

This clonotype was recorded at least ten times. Written as DNA, the CDR3 is TGTGCCAGCAGCCCACAGTACGAGCAGTACTTC. This codes for CASSPQYEQYF. The rearrangement links TRBV7-2 to TRBJ2-7, with D unclear. V shed 5 bases and J shed 4 bases, with 6 bases lying between them. This CDR3 contains 11 residues. The germline V gene encodes CDR1 SGHTA and CDR2 FQGNSA.

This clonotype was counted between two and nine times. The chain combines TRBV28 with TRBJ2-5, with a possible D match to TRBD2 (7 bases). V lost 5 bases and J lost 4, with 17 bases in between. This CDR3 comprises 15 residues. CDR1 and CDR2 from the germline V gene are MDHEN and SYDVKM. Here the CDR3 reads CASSPLSGGRETQYF. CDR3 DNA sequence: TGTGCCAGCAGTCCCCTGTCGGGGGGCCGAGAGACCCAGTACTTC.

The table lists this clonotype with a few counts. For the CDR3, the DNA is TGCGCCAGCAGCCAGTCCAACGCGAACTATGGCTACACCTTC. It translates to CASSQSNANYGYTF. The V gene is TRBV4-3, the J gene TRBJ1-2; D is undetermined. Germline values: CDR1 LGHNA, CDR2 YSLEER. The ends were cut back, 3 bases at V and 2 bases at J, with 10 bases in the middle. The CDR3 contains 14 residues.

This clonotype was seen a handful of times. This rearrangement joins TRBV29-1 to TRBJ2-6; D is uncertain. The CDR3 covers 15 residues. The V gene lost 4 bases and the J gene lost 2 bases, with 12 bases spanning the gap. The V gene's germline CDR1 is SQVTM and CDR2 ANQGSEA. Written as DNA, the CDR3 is TGCAGCGTTGGTTGGCAATCTCCTGGGGCCAACGTCCTGACTTTC. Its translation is CSVGWQSPGANVLTF.

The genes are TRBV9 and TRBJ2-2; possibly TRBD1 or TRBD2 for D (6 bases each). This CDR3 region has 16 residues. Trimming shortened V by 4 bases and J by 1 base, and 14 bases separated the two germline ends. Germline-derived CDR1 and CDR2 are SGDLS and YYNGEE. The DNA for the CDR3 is TGTGCCAGCAGCTTTAGACTAGGGGGGAACACCGGGGAGCTGTTTTTT. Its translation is CASSFRLGGNTGELFF.

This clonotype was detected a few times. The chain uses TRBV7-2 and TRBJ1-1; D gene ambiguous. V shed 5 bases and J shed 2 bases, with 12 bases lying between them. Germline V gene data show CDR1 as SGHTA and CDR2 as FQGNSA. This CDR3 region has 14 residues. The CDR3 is CASSPFAVNTEAFF. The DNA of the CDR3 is TGTGCCAGCAGCCCGTTTGCAGTTAACACTGAAGCTTTCTTT.